The 11 T cell receptor beta chains below all came from one sample that was sequenced in a study of cytomegalovirus exposure and HLA in healthy donors. The PCR employed 60 Vbeta primers together with 13 Jbeta primers. The table came from immunoSEQ multiplex PCR; TCRdb's copy has only in-frame clones and leaves some out. The sample records 100,000 or so clones, 60% to 85% being singletons. The sample consisted of PBMCs. The source of these receptors is a man between 25 and 39 years old in good health and CMV-seropositive.

The chain couples TRBV13 to TRBJ2-3; tentative D call: TRBD1 (6 bases). The CDR3 spans 13 residues. CDR1 and CDR2 from the germline V gene are PRHDT and FYEKMQ (reference sequence). V lost 8 bases and J 0 bases, leaving 9 bases between the germline ends. In DNA, the CDR3 is TGTGCCAGCCGGACAGCCAGCACAGATACGCAGTATTTT. Translation gives CASRTASTDTQYF.

The CDR3 loop is CASSMGLNLETQYF. CDR3 coding DNA: TGTGCCAGTAGTATGGGACTAAACCTGGAGACCCAGTACTTC. The chain carries TRBV19 and TRBJ2-5; 7 nucleotides align to TRBD2. Unmatched junction bases numbered 6, after V lost 3 bases and J lost 5 bases. In germline, CDR1 is LNHDA, CDR2 SQIVND (reference sequence). This CDR3 region has 14 residues.

V gene TRBV9 combines with J gene TRBJ1-5; a possible D gene is TRBD1 (5 bases). The ends were cut back, 2 bases at V and 5 bases at J, with 8 bases in the middle. Germline V lookup: CDR1 SGDLS, CDR2 YYNGEE. The CDR3 has 13 residues. CDR3 loop: CASSVQGDQPQHF. CDR3 DNA sequence: TGTGCCAGCAGCGTTCAGGGTGATCAGCCCCAGCATTTT.

As concerns this clone: The junction departs from the called germline gene at one end, perhaps through a read error. The rearrangement uses TRBV4-1 and TRBJ1-2; 7 bases match TRBD1. This CDR3 has 15 residues. Germline values: CDR1 MGHRA, CDR2 YSYEKL. The DNA of the CDR3 is TGCGCCGGCAGCCAACAGACGGGACAGAACTATGGCTACACCTTC. It codes for CAGSQQTGQNYGYTF.

CDR3 DNA: TGTGCCAGCAGCTTGGACCCTCGGGGTTCACCCCTCCACTTT. As protein: CASSLDPRGSPLHF. The chain carries TRBV7-9 and TRBJ1-6; D not resolved. The CDR3 is 14 amino acids. The V and J ends lost 3 bases and 9 bases respectively, with 12 bases between them. The V gene's germline CDR1 is SEHNR and CDR2 FQNEAQ (reference sequence).

This clone was picked up a small number of times. This chain uses TRBV6-1 with TRBJ2-1; D is ambiguous. The germline V and J ends were trimmed by 3 bases and 0 bases, with 12 bases remaining between them. Germline CDR1 and CDR2: MNHNS and SASEGT. This CDR3 spans 16 amino acids. The DNA of the CDR3 is TGTGCCAGCAGTGAGAGGAGATCCAGCTCCTACAATGAGCAGTTCTTC. Encoded protein: CASSERRSSSYNEQFF.

The V and J genes are TRBV5-6 and TRBJ2-5; TRBD1 aligns across 8 bases. Germline CDR1 SGHDT, CDR2 YYEEEE. The V gene end was trimmed by 0 bases and the J gene end by 5 bases; junction bases not matched to a gene: 6. CDR3 length: 15 amino acids. CDR3 sequence: CASSLVARGQETQYF. In nucleotides, the CDR3 is TGTGCCAGCAGCTTGGTTGCCAGGGGGCAGGAGACCCAGTACTTC. The full variable domain, rest sourced from reference TRBV5-6 and TRBJ2-5, is DAGVTQSPTHLIKTRGQQVTLRCSPKSGHDTVSWYQQALGQGPQFIFQYYEEEERQRGNFPDRFSGHQFPNYSSELNVNALLLGDSALYLCASSLVARGQETQYFGPGTRLLVL.

V gene TRBV6-5 combines with J gene TRBJ2-7; the match to TRBD1 covers 11 bases. Per germline, CDR1 MNHEY and CDR2 SVGAGI. J lost 3 bases, V lost 0 bases, and 1 base had no gene match. The CDR3 loop spans 15 amino acids. The CDR3 DNA reads TGTGCCAGCAGTTACTCGGGACAGGGGGGCTACGAGCAGTACTTC. This codes for CASSYSGQGGYEQYF.

The chain recombines TRBV27 with TRBJ1-1; 8 positions agree with TRBD1. V shed 4 bases and J 4 bases; nucleotides not matched to a gene: 5. The CDR3 has 14 amino acids. Looked up from germline, CDR1 is MNHEY and CDR2 is SMNVEV (reference sequence). CDR3 nucleotide sequence: TGTGCCAGCAGTTCCAGGGGGCTCTTCACTGAAGCTTTCTTT. It translates to CASSSRGLFTEAFF.

The rearrangement links TRBV29-1 to TRBJ1-2, with D possibly matching TRBD1 (5 bases). Germline V gene lookup returns CDR1 SQVTM and CDR2 ANQGSEA. The CDR3 contains 13 residues. The germline V and J ends were trimmed by 3 bases and 4 bases, with 12 bases remaining between them. CDR3 bases: TGCAGCGTTGAGGAAGGGGCCGGCTATGGCTACACCTTC. Its protein product is CSVEEGAGYGYTF.

The CDR3 coding sequence is TGTGCCAGCAGCGTAGGATCAGGGAGGGAGACCCAGTACTTC. It codes for CASSVGSGRETQYF. The V and J genes are TRBV9 and TRBJ2-5, with a tentative D call TRBD2 (6 bases). Per germline, CDR1 SGDLS and CDR2 YYNGEE. This CDR3 has 14 residues. Between the trimmed V and J ends, which lost 0 bases and 5 bases, there was a span of 11 bases.